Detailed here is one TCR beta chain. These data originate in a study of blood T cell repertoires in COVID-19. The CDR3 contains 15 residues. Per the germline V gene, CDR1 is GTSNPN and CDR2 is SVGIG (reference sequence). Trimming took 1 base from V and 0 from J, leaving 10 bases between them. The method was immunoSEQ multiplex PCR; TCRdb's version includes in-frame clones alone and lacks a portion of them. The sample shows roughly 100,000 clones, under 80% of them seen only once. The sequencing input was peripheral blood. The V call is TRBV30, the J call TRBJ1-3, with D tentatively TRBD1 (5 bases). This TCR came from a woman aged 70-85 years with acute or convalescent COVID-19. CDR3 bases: TGTGCCTGGAGTGGTGGTGGGGCCTCTGGAAACACCATATATTTT. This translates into CAWSGGGASGNTIYF.